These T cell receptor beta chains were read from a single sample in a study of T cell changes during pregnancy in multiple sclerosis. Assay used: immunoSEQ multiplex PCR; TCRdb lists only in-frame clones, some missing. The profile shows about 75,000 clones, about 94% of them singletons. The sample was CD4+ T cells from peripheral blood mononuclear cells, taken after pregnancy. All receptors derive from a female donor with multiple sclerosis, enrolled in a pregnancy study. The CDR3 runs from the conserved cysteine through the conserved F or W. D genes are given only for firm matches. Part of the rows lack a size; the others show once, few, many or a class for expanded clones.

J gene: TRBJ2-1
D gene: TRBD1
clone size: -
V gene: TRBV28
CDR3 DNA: TGTGCCATTTCGACAGGGAACAATGAGCAGTTCTTC
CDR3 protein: CAISTGNNEQFF

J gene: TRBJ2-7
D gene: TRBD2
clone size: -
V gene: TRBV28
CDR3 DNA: TGTGCCAGCAGTTTACTAGCGGGAGGCGAGCAGTACTTC
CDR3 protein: CASSLLAGGEQYF

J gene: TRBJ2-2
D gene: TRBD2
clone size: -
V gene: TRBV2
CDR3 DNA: TGTGCCAGCAGGACCCCTCGGAGGGCTAGCGGGCCCGACACCGGGGAGCTGTTTTTT
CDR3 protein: CASRTPRRASGPDTGELFF

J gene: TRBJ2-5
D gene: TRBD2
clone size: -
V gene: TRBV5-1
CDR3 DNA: TGCGCCAGCACCACAGCGGGAGGGCCTCTCTCCTTAGAGACCCAGTACTTC
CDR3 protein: CASTTAGGPLSLETQYF

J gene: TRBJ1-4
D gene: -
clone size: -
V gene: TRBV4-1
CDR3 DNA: TGCGCCAGCAGCCAATCCATCAATGAAAAACTGTTTTTT
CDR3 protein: CASSQSINEKLFF

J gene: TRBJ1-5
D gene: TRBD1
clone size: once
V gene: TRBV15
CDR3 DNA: TGTGCCACCAGCACGACAGGGGGCTATGAGCCCCAGCATTTT
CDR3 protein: CATSTTGGYEPQHF

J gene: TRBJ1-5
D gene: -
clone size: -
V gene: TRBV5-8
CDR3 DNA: TGTGCCAGCAGCTTCGGGATCACGAGCAATCAGCCCCAGCATTTT
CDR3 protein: CASSFGITSNQPQHF

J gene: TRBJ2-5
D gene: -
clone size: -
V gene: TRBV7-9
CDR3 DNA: TGTGCCAGCAGCTTAGCCCCGGTGGAGACCCAGTACTTC
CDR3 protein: CASSLAPVETQYF

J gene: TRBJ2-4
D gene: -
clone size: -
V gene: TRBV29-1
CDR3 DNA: TGCAGCGCCAGGGGTTTAGCCAAAAACATTCAGTACTTC
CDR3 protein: CSARGLAKNIQYF

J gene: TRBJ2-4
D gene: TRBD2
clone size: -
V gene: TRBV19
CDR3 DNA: TGTGCCAGTAGTGCCCGACTAGCGGGCAAAAACATTCAGTACTTC
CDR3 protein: CASSARLAGKNIQYF

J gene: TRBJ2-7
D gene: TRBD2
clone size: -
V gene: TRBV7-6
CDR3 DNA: TGTGCCAGTAGCTTAGAGTTGGCGGGAGGGGGCGAGCAGTACTTC
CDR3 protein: CASSLELAGGGEQYF

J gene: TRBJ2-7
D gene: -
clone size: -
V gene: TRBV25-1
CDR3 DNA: TGTGCCAGCAGCGTGTCCTACGAGCAGTACTTC
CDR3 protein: CASSVSYEQYF

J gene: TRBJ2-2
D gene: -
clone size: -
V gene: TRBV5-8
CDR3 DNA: TGTGCCAGCAGCTTGCTCACCGGGGAGCTGTTTTTT
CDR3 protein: CASSLLTGELFF

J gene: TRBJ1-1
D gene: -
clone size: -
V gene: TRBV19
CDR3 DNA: TGTGCCAGTAGCCACAGGAATATGAACACTGAAGCTTTCTTT
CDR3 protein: CASSHRNMNTEAFF

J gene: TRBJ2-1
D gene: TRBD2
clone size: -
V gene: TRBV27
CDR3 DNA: TGTGCCAGCAGTTCCCCCGGGACTAGTTCCCACAATGAGCAGTTCTTC
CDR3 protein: CASSSPGTSSHNEQFF

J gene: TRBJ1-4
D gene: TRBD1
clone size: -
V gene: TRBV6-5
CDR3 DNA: TGTGCCAGCAGTTATCATCAGGGCAGGGGGGATGAAAAACTGTTTTTT
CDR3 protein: CASSYHQGRGDEKLFF

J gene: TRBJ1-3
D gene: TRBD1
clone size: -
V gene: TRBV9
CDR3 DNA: TGTGCCAGCAGCTTAACAGGGGGCGCGAGTGGAAACACCATATATTTT
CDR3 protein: CASSLTGGASGNTIYF

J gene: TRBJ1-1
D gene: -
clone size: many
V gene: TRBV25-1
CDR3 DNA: TGTGCCAGCAGTGCCGGGGTGGTCACTGAAGCTTTCTTT
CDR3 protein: CASSAGVVTEAFF

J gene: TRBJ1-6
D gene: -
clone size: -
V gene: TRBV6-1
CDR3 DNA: TGTGCCAGCAAGGAGTCCTATAATTCACCCCTCCACTTT
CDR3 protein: CASKESYNSPLHF

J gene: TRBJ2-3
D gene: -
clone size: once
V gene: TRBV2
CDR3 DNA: TGTGCCACCGATAGAGACGGGGGCACAGATACGCAGTATTTT
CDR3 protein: CATDRDGGTDTQYF

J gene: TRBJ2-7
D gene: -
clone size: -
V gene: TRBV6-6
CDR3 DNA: TGTGCCAGCAGTGACCAGGTTACCTACGAGCAGTACTTC
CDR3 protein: CASSDQVTYEQYF

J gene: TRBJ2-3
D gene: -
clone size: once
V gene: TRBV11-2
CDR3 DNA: TGTGCCAGCAGCTTAGATCAGCAGGGGTTGGTGGGCACAGATACGCAGTATTTT
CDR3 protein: CASSLDQQGLVGTDTQYF

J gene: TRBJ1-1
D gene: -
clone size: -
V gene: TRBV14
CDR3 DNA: TGTGCCAGCAGCCTCGCCAGGGGTGGCACTGAAGCTTTCTTT
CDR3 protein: CASSLARGGTEAFF

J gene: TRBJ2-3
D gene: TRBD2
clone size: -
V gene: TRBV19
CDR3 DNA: TGTGCCAGTAGTCTTTCTAGCGGGAGTACGGCTAGCACAGATACGCAGTATTTT
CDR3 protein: CASSLSSGSTASTDTQYF

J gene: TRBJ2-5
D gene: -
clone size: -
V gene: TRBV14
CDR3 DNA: TGTGCCAGCAGCCAAGATCATAAACTTCTCCCCAAAGAGACCCAGTACTTC
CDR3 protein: CASSQDHKLLPKETQYF

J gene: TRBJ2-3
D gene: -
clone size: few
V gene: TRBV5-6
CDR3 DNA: TGTGCCAGCAGCCACCTTTTTCGCGGGCCTACAGATACGCAGTATTTT
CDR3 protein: CASSHLFRGPTDTQYF

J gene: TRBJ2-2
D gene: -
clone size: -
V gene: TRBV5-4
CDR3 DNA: TGTGCCAGCAGCTTGTCAGGGTACACCGGGGAGCTGTTTTTT
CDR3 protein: CASSLSGYTGELFF

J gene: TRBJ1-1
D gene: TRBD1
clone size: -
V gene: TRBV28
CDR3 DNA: TGTGCCAGCAGGGGACAGGGGGCACGGACTGAAGCTTTCTTT
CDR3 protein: CASRGQGARTEAFF

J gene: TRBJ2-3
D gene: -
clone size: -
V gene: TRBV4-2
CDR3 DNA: TGTGCCAGCACCCCCGGAGAGGAGACAGATACGCAGTATTTT
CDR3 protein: CASTPGEETDTQYF

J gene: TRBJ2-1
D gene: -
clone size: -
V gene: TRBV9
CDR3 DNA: TGTGCCAGCAGCCCTAGCTCCTACAATGAGCAGTTCTTC
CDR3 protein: CASSPSSYNEQFF

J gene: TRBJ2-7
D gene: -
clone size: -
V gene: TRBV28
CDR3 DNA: TGTGCCAGCAGTACCGGGGGGCCTCCTCACGAGCAGTACTTC
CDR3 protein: CASSTGGPPHEQYF

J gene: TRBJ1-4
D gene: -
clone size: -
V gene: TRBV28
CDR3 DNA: TGTGCCAGCAGTTTACCGACAGGAAATGAAAAACTGTTTTTT
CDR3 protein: CASSLPTGNEKLFF

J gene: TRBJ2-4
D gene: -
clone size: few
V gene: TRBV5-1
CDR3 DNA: TGCGCCAGCAGCTTAGGTACTACTTCCAAAAACATTCAGTACTTC
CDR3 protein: CASSLGTTSKNIQYF

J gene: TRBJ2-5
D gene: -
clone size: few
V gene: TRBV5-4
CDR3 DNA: TGTGCCAGCAACACCCTCACCGAAGGCGGGATTGGCGGTTGGAAGACCCAGTACTTC
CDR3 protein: CASNTLTEGGIGGWKTQYF

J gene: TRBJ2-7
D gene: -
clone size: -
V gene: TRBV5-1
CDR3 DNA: TGCGCCAGCAGTAGGAGGGGAGCAGGTGACGAGCAGTACTTC
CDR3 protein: CASSRRGAGDEQYF

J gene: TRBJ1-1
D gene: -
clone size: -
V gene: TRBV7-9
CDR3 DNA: TGTGCCAGCAGCGCTTCGGGGGAGATAAGGACTGAAGCTTTCTTT
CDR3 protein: CASSASGEIRTEAFF

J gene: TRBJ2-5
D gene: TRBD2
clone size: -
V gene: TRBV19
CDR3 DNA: TGTGCCAGTAGCACTCTTCTGGCGGGAGGGGCAGAGACCCAGTACTTC
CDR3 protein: CASSTLLAGGAETQYF

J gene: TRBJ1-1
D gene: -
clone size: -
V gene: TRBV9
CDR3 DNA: TGTGCCAGCAGAGCATCAGGGGTAGCGAACACTGAAGCTTTCTTT
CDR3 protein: CASRASGVANTEAFF

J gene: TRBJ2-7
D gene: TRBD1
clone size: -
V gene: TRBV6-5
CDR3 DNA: TGTGCCAGCAGTGCACAGGGGCCCACGAGGGGCGAGCAGTACTTC
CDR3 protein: CASSAQGPTRGEQYF

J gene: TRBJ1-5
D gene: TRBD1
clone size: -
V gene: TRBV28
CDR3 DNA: TGTGCCAGCAGTATCGACAGGGGTCGGGGCAATCAGCCCCAGCATTTT
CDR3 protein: CASSIDRGRGNQPQHF

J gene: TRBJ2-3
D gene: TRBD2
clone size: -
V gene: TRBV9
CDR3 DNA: TGTGCCAGCAGCGTTAGTCCAGGACTAGCATCGGGAGATACGCAGTATTTT
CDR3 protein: CASSVSPGLASGDTQYF

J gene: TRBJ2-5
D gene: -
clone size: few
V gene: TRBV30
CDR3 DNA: TGTGCCTGGAGTGTTGGTACAGGGCAAGAGACCCAGTACTTC
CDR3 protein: CAWSVGTGQETQYF

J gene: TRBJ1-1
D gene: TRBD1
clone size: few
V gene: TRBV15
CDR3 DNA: TGTGCCACCAGCAGAGATGACAGGGATGGCACTGAAGCTTTCTTT
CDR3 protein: CATSRDDRDGTEAFF

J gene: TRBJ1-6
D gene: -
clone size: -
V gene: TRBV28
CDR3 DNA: TGTGCCAGCAGAGACTGGGGGGATAATTCACCCCTCCACTTT
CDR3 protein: CASRDWGDNSPLHF

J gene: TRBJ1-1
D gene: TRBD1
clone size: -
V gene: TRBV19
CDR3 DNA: TGTGCCAGTAGGGGGAGGAGATCCGGGACAGCGAACACTGAAGCTTTCTTT
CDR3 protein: CASRGRRSGTANTEAFF

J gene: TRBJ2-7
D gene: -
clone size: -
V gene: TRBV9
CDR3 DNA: TGTGCCAGCAGCATCCCTTGCGGACTAATCTACGAGCAGTACTTC
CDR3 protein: CASSIPCGLIYEQYF

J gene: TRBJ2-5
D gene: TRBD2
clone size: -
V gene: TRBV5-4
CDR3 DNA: TGTGCCAGCAGCAAAACTAGCGGGGAGGGTGAGACCCAGTACTTC
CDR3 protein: CASSKTSGEGETQYF

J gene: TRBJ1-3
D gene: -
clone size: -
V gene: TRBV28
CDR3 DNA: TGTGCCAGCAGTTCACCTCGGACAGTCTCTGGAAACACCATATATTTT
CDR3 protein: CASSSPRTVSGNTIYF

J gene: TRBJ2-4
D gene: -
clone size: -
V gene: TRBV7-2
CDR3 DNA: TGTGCCAGCAGCATCGGACTAGCCAAAAACATTCAGTACTTC
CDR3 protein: CASSIGLAKNIQYF

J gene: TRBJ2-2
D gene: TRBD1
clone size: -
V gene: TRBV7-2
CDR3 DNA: TGTGCCAGCAGCTTCAAGGGACAGGGGGCGGGAACCGGGGAGCTGTTTTTT
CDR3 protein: CASSFKGQGAGTGELFF

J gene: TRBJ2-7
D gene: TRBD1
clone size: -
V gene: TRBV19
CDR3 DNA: TGTGCCAGTAGTAGGGGACAGGGGGCGTATGAGCAGTACTTC
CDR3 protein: CASSRGQGAYEQYF

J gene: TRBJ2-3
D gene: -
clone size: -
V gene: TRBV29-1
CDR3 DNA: TGCAGCGTTGACTTCACAGATACGCAGTATTTT
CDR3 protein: CSVDFTDTQYF

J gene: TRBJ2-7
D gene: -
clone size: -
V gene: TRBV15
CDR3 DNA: TGTGCCACCAGCAGAGATAGGGGTTCCTACGAGCAGTACTTC
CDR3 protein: CATSRDRGSYEQYF

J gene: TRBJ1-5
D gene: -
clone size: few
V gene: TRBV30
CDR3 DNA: TGTGCCTGGAGTGTAAACAATCAGGGGAATCAGCCCCAGCATTTT
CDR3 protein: CAWSVNNQGNQPQHF

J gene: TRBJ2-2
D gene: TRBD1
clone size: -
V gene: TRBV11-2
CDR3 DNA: TGTGCCAGCAGCCGAACAGGGGTCGGGGAGCTGTTTTTT
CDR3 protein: CASSRTGVGELFF

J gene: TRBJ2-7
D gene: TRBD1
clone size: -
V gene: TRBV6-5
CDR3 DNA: TGTGCCAGCAGTCGGACAGGCCCCTACGAGCAGTACTTC
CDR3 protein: CASSRTGPYEQYF

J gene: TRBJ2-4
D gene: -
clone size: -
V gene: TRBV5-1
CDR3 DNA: TGCGCCAGCAGCTGGGGTCTGGGGGAGGACATTCAGTACTTC
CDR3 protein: CASSWGLGEDIQYF